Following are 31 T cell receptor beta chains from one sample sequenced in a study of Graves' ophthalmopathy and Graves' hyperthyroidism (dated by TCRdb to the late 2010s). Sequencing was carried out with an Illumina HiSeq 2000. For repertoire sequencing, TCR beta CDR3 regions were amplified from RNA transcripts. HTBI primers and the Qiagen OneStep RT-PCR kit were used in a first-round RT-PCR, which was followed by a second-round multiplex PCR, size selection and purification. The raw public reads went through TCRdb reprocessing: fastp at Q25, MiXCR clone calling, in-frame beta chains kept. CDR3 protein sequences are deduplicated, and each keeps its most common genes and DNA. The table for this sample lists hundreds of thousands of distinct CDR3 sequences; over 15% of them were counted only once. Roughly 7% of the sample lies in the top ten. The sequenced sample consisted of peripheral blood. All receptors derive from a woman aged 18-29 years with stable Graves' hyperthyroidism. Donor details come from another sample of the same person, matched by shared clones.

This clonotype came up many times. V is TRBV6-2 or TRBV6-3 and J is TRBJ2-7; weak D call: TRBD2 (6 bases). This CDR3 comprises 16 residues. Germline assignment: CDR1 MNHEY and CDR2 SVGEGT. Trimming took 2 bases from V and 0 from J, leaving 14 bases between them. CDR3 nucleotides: TGTGCCAGCAGTTACGGTTTTGCGGGGAGCTCCTACGAGCAGTACTTC. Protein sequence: CASSYGFAGSSYEQYF.

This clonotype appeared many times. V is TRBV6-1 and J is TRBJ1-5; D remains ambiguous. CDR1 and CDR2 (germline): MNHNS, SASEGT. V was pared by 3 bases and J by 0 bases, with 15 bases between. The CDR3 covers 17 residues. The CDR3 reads CASSERRREVSNQPQHF. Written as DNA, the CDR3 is TGTGCCAGCAGTGAGCGGCGGAGGGAAGTTAGCAATCAGCCCCAGCATTTT.

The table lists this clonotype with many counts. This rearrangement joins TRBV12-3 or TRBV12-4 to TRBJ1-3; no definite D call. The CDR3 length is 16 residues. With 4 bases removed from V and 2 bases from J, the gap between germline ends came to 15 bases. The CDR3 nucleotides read TGTGCCAGCAGTTCCCCACTTCGAGGTGCTGGAAACACCATATATTTT. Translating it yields CASSSPLRGAGNTIYF.

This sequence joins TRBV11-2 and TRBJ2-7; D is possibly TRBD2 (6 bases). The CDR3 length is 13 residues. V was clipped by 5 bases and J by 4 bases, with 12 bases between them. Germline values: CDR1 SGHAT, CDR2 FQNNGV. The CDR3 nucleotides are TGTGCCAGCAGCCTCGGGAGTATGTACGAGCAGTACTTC. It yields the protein CASSLGSMYEQYF.

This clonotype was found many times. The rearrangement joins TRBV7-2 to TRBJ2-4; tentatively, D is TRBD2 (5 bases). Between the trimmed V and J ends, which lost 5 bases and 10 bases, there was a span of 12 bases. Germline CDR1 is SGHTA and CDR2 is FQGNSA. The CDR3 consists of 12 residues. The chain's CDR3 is CASSPSEGIQYF. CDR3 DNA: TGTGCCAGCAGCCCAAGTGAGGGTATTCAGTACTTC. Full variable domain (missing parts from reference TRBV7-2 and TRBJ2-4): GAGVSQSPSNKVTEKGKDVELRCDPISGHTALYWYRQSLGQGLEFLIYFQGNSAPDKSGLPSDRFSAERTGGSVSTLTIQRTQQEDSAVYLCASSPSEGIQYFGAGTRLSVL.

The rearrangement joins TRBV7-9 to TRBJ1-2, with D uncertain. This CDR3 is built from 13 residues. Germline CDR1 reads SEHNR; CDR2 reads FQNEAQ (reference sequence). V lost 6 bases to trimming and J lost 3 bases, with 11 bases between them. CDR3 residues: CASRRGTDYGYTF. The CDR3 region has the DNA TGTGCCAGCAGGAGAGGCACCGACTATGGCTACACCTTC.

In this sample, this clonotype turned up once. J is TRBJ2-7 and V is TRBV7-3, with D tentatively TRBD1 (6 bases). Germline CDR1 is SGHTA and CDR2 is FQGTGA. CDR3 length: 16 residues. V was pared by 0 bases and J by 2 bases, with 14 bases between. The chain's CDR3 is CASSLTATGNPYEQYF. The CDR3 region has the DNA TGTGCCAGCAGCTTAACCGCCACAGGGAACCCCTACGAGCAGTACTTC.

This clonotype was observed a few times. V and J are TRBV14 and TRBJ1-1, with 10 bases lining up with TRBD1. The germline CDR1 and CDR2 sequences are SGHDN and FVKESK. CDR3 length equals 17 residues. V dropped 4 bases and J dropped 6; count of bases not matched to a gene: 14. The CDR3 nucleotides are TGTGCCAGCAGCCCTCTGCGGGGGACAGGGGACGTCCCTGAAGCTTTCTTT. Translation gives CASSPLRGTGDVPEAFF.

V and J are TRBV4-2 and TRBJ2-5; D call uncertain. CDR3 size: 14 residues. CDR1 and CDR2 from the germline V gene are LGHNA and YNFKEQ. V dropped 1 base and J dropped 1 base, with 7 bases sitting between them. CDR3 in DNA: TGTGCCAGCAGCCAAGGACCCGTCCAAGAGACCCAGTACTTC. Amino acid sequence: CASSQGPVQETQYF.

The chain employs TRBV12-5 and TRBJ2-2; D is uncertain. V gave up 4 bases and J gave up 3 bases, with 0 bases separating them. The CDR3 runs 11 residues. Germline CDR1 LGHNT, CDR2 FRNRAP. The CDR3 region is CASGYTGELFF. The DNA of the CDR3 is TGTGCTAGTGGTTACACCGGGGAGCTGTTTTTT.

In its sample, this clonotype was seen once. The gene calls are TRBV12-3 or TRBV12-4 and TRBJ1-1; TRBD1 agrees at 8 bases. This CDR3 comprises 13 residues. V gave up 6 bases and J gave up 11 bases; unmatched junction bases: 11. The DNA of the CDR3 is TGTGCCAGCAGCCTTTTTACGGACAGGGAGGCTTTCTTT. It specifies CASSLFTDREAFF.

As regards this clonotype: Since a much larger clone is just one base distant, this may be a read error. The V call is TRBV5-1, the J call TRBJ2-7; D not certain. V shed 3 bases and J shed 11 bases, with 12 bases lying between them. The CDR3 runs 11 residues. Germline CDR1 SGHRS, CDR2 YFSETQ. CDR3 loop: CASSSRRNEYF. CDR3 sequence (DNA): TGCGCCAGCAGCTCGCGTAGGAATGAGTACTTC.

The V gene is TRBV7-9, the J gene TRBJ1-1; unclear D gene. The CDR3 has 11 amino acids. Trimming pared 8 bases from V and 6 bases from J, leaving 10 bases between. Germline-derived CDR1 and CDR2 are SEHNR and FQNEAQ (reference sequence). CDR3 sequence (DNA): TGTGCCAGCTCTAGGGAATCTGAAGCTTTCTTT. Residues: CASSRESEAFF. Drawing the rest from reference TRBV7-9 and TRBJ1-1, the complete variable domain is DTGVSQNPRHKITKRGQNVTFRCDPISEHNRLYWYRQTLGQGPEFLTYFQNEAQLEKSRLLSDRFSAERPKGSFSTLEIQRTEQGDSAMYLCASSRESEAFFGQGTRLTVV.

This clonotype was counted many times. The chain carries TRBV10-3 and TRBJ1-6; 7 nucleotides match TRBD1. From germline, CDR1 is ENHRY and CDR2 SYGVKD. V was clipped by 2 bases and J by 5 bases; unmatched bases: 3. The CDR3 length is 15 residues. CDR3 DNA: TGTGCCATCAGTGAGCAGGGGGGAAATAATTCACCCCTCCACTTT. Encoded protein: CAISEQGGNNSPLHF.

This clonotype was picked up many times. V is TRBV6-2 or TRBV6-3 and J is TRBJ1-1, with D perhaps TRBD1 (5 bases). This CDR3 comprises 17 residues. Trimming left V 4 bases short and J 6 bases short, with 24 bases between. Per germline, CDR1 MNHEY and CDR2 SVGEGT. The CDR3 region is CASSSFTGGVRHSEAFF. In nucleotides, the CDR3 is TGTGCCAGCAGTTCTTTTACGGGGGGGGTCCGTCATTCTGAAGCTTTCTTT.

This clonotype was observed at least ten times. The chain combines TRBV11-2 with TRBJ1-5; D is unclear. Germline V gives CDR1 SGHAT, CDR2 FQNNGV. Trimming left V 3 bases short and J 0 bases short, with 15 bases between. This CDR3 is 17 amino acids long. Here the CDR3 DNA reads TGTGCCAGCAGCTTTTTCGGGCCGGATCATAGCAATCAGCCCCAGCATTTT. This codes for CASSFFGPDHSNQPQHF.

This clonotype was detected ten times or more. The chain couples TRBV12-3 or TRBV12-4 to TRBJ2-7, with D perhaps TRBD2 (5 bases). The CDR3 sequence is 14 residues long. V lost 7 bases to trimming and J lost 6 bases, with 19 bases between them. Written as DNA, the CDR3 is TGTGCCAGCACCGCGTACGGGCCGGAGGTCGAGCAGTACTTC. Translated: CASTAYGPEVEQYF.

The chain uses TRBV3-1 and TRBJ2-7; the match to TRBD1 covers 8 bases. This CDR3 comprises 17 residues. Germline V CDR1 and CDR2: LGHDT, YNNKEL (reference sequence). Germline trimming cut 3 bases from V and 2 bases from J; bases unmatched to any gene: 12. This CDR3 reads CASSQGGGGQGTYEQYF. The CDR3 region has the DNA TGTGCCAGCAGCCAGGGAGGAGGAGGACAGGGAACCTACGAGCAGTACTTC.

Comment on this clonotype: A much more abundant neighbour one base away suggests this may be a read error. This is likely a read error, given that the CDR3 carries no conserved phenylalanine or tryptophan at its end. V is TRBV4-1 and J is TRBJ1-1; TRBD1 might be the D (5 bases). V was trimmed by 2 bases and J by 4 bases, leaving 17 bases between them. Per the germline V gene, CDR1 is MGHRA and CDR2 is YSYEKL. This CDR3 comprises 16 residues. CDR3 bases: TGCGCCAGCAGCCAACTATGGCAGGGCACCCTCACTGAAGCTTTCTAT. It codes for CASSQLWQGTLTEAFY.

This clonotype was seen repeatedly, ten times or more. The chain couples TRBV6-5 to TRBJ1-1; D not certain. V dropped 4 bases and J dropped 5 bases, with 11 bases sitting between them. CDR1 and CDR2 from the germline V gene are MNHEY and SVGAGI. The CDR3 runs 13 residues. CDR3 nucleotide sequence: TGTGCCAGCAGTTTTTCCGCTAGAACTGAAGCTTTCTTT. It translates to CASSFSARTEAFF.

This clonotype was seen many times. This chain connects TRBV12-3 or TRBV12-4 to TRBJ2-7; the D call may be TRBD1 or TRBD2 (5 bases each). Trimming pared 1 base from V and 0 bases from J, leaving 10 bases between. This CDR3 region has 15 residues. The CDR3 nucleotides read TGTGCCAGCAGTTTAGGGTCAGGGAGCTCCTACGAGCAGTACTTC. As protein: CASSLGSGSSYEQYF.

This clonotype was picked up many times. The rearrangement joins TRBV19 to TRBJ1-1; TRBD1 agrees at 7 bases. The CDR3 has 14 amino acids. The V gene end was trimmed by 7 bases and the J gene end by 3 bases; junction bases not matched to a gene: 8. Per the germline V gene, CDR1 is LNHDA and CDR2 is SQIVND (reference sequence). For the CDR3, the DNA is TGTGCCAGTACCACGACAGGGTTCGACACTGAAGCTTTCTTT. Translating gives CASTTTGFDTEAFF.

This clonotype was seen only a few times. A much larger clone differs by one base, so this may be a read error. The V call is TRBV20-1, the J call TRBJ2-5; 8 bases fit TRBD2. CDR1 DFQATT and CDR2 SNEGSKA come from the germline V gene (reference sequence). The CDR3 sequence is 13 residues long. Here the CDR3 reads CSATGGGQETRYF. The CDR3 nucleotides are TGCAGTGCTACCGGGGGGGGCCAAGAGACCCGGTACTTC.

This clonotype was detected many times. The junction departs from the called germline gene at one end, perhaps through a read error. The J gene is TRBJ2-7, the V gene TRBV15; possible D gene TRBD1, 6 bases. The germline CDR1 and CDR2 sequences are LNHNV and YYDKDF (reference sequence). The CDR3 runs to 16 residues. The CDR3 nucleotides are TGTGCCACCAGCCGCTCTGACAGGAGGCGCTCCAACGAGCAGTACTTC. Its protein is CATSRSDRRRSNEQYF.

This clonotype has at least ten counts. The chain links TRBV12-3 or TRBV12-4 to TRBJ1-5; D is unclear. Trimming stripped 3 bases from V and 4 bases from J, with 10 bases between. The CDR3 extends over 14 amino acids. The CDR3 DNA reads TGTGCCAGCAGTTTGGTATCGGGGAATCAGCCCCAGCATTTT. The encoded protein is CASSLVSGNQPQHF.

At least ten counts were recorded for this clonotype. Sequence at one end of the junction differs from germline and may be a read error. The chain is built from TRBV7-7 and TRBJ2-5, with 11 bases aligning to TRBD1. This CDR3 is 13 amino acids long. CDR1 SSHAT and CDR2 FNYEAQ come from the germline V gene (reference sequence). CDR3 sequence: CASSSGQGALLVF. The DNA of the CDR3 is TGTGCTAGCAGCTCCGGACAGGGGGCTCTTTTAGTTTTC.

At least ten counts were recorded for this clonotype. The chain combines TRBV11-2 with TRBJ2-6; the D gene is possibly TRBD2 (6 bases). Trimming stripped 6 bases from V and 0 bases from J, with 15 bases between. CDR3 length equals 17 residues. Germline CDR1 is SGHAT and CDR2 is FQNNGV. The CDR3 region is CASRHLRGFSGANVLTF. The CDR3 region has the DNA TGTGCCAGCAGGCACCTTCGGGGGTTCTCTGGGGCCAACGTCCTGACTTTC.

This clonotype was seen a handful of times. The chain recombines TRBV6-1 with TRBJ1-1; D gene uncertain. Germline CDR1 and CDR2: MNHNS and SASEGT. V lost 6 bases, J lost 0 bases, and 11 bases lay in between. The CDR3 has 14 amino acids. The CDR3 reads CASRGGHLNTEAFF. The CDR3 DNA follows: TGTGCCAGCAGGGGTGGGCACTTGAACACTGAAGCTTTCTTT.

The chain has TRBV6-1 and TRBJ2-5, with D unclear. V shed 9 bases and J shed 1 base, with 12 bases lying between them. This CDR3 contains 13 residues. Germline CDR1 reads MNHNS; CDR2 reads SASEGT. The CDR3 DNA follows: TGTGCCAGTACCTGGATAGCCCAAGAGACCCAGTACTTC. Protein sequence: CASTWIAQETQYF.

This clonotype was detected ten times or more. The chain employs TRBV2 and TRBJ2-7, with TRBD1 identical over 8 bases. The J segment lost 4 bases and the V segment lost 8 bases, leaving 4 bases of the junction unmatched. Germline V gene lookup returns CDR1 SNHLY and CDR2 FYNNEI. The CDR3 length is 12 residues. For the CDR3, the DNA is TGTGCCAGCCGGGACAGGACTTACGAGCAGTACTTC. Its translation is CASRDRTYEQYF. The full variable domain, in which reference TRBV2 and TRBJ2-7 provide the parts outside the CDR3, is EPEVTQTPSHQVTQMGQEVILRCVPISNHLYFYWYRQILGQKVEFLVSFYNNEISEKSEIFDDQFSVERPDGSNFTLKIRSTKLEDSAMYFCASRDRTYEQYFGPGTRLTVT.

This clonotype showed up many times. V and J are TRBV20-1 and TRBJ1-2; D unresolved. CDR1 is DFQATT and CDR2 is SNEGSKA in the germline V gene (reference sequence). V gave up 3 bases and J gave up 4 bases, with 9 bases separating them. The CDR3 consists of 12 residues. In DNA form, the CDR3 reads TGCAGTGCTAGGGAGTCCTCCTATGGCTACACCTTC. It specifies CSARESSYGYTF.